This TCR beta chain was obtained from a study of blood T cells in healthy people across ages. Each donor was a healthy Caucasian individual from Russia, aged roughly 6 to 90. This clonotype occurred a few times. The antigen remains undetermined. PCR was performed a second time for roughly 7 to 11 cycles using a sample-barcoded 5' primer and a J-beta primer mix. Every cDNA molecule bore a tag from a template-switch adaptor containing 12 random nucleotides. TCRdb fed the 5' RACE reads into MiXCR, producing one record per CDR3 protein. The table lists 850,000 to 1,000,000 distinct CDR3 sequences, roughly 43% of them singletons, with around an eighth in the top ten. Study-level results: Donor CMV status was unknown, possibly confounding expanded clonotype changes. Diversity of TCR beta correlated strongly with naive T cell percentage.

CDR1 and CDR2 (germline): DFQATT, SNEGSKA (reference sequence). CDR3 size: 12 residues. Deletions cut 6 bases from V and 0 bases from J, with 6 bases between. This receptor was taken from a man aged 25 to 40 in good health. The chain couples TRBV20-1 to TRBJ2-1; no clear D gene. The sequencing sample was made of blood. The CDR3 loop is CSALGSYNEQFF. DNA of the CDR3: TGCAGTGCATTAGGCTCCTACAATGAGCAGTTCTTC.